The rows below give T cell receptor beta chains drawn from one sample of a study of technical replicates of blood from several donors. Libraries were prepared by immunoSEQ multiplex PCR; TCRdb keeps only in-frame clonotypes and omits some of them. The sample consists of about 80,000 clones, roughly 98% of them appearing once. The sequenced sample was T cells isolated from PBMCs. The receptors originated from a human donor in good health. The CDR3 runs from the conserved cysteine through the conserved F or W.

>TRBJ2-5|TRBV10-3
CAIFLGKSEETSGRKMRETQYF
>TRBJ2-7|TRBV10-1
CASSESTGAHEQYF
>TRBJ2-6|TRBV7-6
CASSPIGQGSGANVLTF
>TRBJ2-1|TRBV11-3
CASSLDGGHSYNEQFF
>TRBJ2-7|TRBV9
CASSVGQNSYEQYF
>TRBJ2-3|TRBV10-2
CASSEAGGNTDTQYF
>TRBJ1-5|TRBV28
CASSLYGRQASNQPQHF
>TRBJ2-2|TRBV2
CASRGLAGEQRNTGELFF
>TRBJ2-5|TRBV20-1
CSASQGETQYF
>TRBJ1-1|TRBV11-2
CASSFEREYTEAFF
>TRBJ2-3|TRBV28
CASTFPSDRGGTDTQYF
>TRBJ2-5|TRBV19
CASSLAGGPRETQYF
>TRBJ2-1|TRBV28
CASSTGSYNEQFF
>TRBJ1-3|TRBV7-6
CASSLRGSSGNTIYF
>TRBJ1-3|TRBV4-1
CASSQDLGSIYF
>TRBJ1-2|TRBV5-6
CASSLWGGGYGYTF
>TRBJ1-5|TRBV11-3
CASSLNSGSNQPQHF
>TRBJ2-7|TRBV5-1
CASSAGTGDQQQYF
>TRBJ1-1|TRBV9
CASSVGGPLLTEAFF
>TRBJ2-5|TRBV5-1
CASSSASGRAVETQYF
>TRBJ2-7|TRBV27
CASSLTSAYEQYF
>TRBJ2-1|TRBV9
CASSVGQSTYNEQFF
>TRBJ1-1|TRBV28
CASGLHTEAFF
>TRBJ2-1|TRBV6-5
CASSQLNEQFF
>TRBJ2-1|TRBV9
CASSVGLVGYNEQFF
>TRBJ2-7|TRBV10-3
CAISATIAGGNEQYF
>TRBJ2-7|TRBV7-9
CASRNSGGADEQYF
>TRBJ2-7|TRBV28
CASRPGDRGPYEQYF
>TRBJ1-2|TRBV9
CASSPGTGNPNYGYTF
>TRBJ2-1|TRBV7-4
CASSLEREANEQFF
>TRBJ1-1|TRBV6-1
CASRGFNTEAFF
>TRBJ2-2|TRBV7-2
CASSSISGRAGTGELFF
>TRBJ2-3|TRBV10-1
CASGRGNTDTQYF
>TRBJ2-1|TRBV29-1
CSVPVMGAYYNEQFF
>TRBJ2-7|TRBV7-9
CASSTDRHGDEQYF
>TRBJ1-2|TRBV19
CASSTQGTGGYTF
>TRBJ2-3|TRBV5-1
CASSLAGAGPADTQYF
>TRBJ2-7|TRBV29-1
CSVELGQGALYEQYF
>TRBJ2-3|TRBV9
CASSLRTSGGADTQYF
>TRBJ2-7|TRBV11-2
CASIESYEQYF
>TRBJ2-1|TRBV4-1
CASSTHRDRGYNEQFF
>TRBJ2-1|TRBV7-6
CASSTLTGNEQFF
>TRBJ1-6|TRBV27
CASSLMGPGPNSPLHF
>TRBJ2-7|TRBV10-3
CAISEGQETPYEQYF